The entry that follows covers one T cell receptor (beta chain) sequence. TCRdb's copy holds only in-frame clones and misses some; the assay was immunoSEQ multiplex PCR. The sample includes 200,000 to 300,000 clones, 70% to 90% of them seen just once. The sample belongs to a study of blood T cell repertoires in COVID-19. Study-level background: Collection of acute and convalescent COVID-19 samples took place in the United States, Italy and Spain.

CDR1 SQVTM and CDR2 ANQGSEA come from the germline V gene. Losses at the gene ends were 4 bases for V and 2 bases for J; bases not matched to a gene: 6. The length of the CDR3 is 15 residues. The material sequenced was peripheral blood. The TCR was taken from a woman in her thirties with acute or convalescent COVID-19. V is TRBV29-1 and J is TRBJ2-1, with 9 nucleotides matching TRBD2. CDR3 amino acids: CSVVWLAGTYNEQFF. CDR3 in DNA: TGCAGCGTTGTGTGGCTAGCGGGAACCTACAATGAGCAGTTCTTC.